This entry lists 23 T cell receptor beta chains sequenced from one sample in a study of identical twins. A single record per CDR3 protein comes from TCRdb applying MiXCR to the 5' RACE reads. The sample shows 200,000 to 250,000 distinct CDR3 sequences, approximately 7.1% of them seen only once. This sample was also put to use in a study of T cells expressing NK-cell markers.

Sequencing was done on a sample of CD8+ T cells sorted from blood. The receptors derive from a woman aged 18-29 years in good health.

This clonotype was picked up a small number of times. The chain combines TRBV19 with TRBJ2-7, with no clear D. Germline loops: CDR1 LNHDA, CDR2 SQIVND (reference sequence). The length of the CDR3 is 13 residues. V lost 1 base and J lost 6, with 10 bases in between. The DNA of the CDR3 is TGTGCCAGTAGTATAGTAGGCAGTCGCGAGCAGTACTTC. Translating it yields CASSIVGSREQYF.

The CDR3 DNA is TGTGCCAGCAGCTCAGAGAAGGGACGGCCAAACACCGGGGAGCTGTTTTTT. This gives the protein CASSSEKGRPNTGELFF. The rearrangement joins TRBV3-1 to TRBJ2-2, with D tentatively TRBD1 or TRBD2 (5 bases each). Trimming left V 5 bases short and J 2 bases short, with 18 bases between. Germline V gene lookup returns CDR1 LGHDT and CDR2 YNNKEL (reference sequence). The CDR3 has 17 residues. The entire variable domain, with the rest obtained from reference TRBV3-1 and TRBJ2-2, is as follows: DTAVSQTPKYLVTQMGNDKSIKCEQNLGHDTMYWYKQDSKKFLKIMFSYNNKELIINETVPNRFSPKSPDKAHLNLHINSLELGDSAVYFCASSSEKGRPNTGELFFGEGSRLTVL.

This chain connects TRBV20-1 to TRBJ2-1; D is ambiguous. There are 13 residues in the CDR3. In germline, CDR1 is DFQATT, CDR2 SNEGSKA (reference sequence). V was trimmed by 0 bases and J by 11 bases, leaving 14 bases between them. CDR3 nucleotides: TGCAGTGCTAGAGATCTGAGGTACTCGAAGCAGTTCTTC. Amino acids: CSARDLRYSKQFF.

This rearrangement joins TRBV11-1 to TRBJ2-1; D gene ambiguous. The germline V gene encodes CDR1 SGHAT and CDR2 FQDESV (reference sequence). Trimming shortened V by 0 bases and J by 7 bases, and 7 bases separated the two germline ends. The CDR3 is 13 amino acids. The CDR3 protein is CASSLAPRNEQFF. In DNA form, the CDR3 reads TGTGCCAGCAGCTTAGCGCCCAGGAATGAGCAGTTCTTC.

There are a few counts of this clonotype. The V and J genes are TRBV7-9 and TRBJ2-2; 9 nucleotides agree with TRBD1. The junction had 7 bases not matched to a gene; V was cut back by 5 bases and J by 3 bases. In germline, CDR1 is SEHNR, CDR2 FQNEAQ (reference sequence). This CDR3 region has 16 residues. CDR3 loop: CASSPIQGAHTGELFF. The CDR3 DNA reads TGTGCCAGCAGCCCAATACAGGGGGCCCACACCGGGGAGCTGTTTTTT.

This clonotype was counted between two and nine times. The V call is TRBV19, the J call TRBJ1-4; D is uncertain. Germline-derived CDR1 and CDR2 are LNHDA and SQIVND (reference sequence). This CDR3 is 10 amino acids long. Trimming cost V 8 bases and J 8 bases, with 6 bases left between them. The CDR3 region is CASRKEKLFF. The CDR3 coding sequence is TGTGCCAGTCGAAAGGAAAAACTGTTTTTT.

This clonotype was found a few times. The CDR3 sequence is CASSPSRGRANTGELFF. The CDR3, as DNA: TGTGCCAGCAGTCCGTCTAGGGGACGAGCGAACACCGGGGAGCTGTTTTTT. The genes are TRBV6-1 and TRBJ2-2; D could derive from TRBD1 or TRBD2 (5 bases each). V shed 5 bases and J shed 0 bases, with 16 bases lying between them. This CDR3 comprises 17 residues. Germline values: CDR1 MNHNS, CDR2 SASEGT.

This clonotype has a handful of counts. V is TRBV7-9 and J is TRBJ2-1; D may be TRBD1 (6 bases). The CDR3 has 15 residues. Trimming left V 5 bases short and J 7 bases short, with 18 bases between. Germline-derived CDR1 and CDR2 are SEHNR and FQNEAQ (reference sequence). The DNA of the CDR3 is TGTGCCAGCAGCACCCCGAGGGGGAGTGGGAATGAGCAGTTCTTC. Translated, it gives CASSTPRGSGNEQFF.

This clonotype appeared many times. The chain uses TRBV29-1 and TRBJ1-2; weak D call: TRBD1 (5 bases). V was clipped by 6 bases and J by 5 bases, with 16 bases between them. CDR3 length: 13 amino acids. Germline V gene lookup returns CDR1 SQVTM and CDR2 ANQGSEA. In DNA form, the CDR3 reads TGCAGCGTCCCGACCGGGACGGATTATGGCTACACCTTC. Protein sequence: CSVPTGTDYGYTF.

The table lists this clonotype with many counts. The V gene is TRBV6-1, the J gene TRBJ2-7; D uncertain. Trimming took off 3 bases at V and 3 bases at J, with 3 bases between the two ends. Germline V gene data show CDR1 as MNHNS and CDR2 as SASEGT. The CDR3 has 11 residues. CDR3: CASSDYYEQYF. The CDR3 bases are TGTGCCAGCAGTGACTACTACGAGCAGTACTTC.

This chain joins TRBV4-1 and TRBJ2-5; the match to TRBD2 covers 13 bases. This CDR3 region has 17 residues. Germline V lookup: CDR1 MGHRA, CDR2 YSYEKL. V gave up 0 bases and J gave up 5 bases; unmatched junction bases: 6. The CDR3 DNA sequence: TGCGCCAGCAGCCAAGAAACTAGCGGGGGGGCCGAGGAGACCCAGTACTTC. This translates into CASSQETSGGAEETQYF.

The chain is built from TRBV29-1 and TRBJ1-2, with 10 bases identical to TRBD1. J lost 7 bases, V lost 6 bases, and 5 bases had no gene match. Germline assignment: CDR1 SQVTM and CDR2 ANQGSEA. The length of the CDR3 is 12 residues. In DNA form, the CDR3 reads TGCAGCGTCCAGACAGGGGGCACTGGCTACACCTTC. Translating gives CSVQTGGTGYTF.

This clonotype was seen repeatedly, ten times or more. The V gene is TRBV27, the J gene TRBJ2-3, with D perhaps matching TRBD2 (6 bases). Germline assignment: CDR1 MNHEY and CDR2 SMNVEV (reference sequence). The CDR3 loop spans 18 amino acids. Trimming left V 4 bases short and J 2 bases short, with 22 bases between. This CDR3 reads CASSSSFLAIGDTDTQYF. DNA for the CDR3: TGTGCCAGCAGTTCCTCGTTCCTAGCGATCGGGGACACAGATACGCAGTATTTT.

The V gene is TRBV11-2, the J gene TRBJ2-5; tentative D call: TRBD2 (5 bases). Per the germline V gene, CDR1 is SGHAT and CDR2 is FQNNGV. Trimming removed 3 bases from V and 4 bases from J, with 12 bases in between. The CDR3 runs 14 residues. CDR3 loop: CASSLLAPSETQYF. The DNA of the CDR3 is TGTGCCAGCAGCTTGTTAGCGCCGTCAGAGACCCAGTACTTC.

Many counts were recorded for this clonotype. The chain couples TRBV11-1 to TRBJ1-3; TRBD1 might be the D (5 bases). Germline CDR1 reads SGHAT; CDR2 reads FQDESV (reference sequence). Trimming took 5 bases from V and 0 from J, leaving 20 bases between them. The length of the CDR3 is 18 residues. The CDR3 spells CASSPPEGRVDSGNTIYF. For the CDR3, the DNA is TGTGCCAGCAGCCCACCTGAAGGCAGGGTGGACTCTGGAAACACCATATATTTT.

This clonotype was observed a few times. The chain employs TRBV14 and TRBJ2-1; D is unclear. Deletions cut 3 bases from V and 6 bases from J, with 15 bases between. Germline V gives CDR1 SGHDN, CDR2 FVKESK. The CDR3 runs 15 residues. The CDR3 loop is CASSQATARGNEQFF. The CDR3 DNA sequence: TGTGCCAGCAGCCAGGCAACCGCGAGAGGCAATGAGCAGTTCTTC. The full variable domain, rest sourced from reference TRBV14 and TRBJ2-1, is EAGVTQFPSHSVIEKGQTVTLRCDPISGHDNLYWYRRVMGKEIKFLLHFVKESKQDESGMPNNRFLAERTGGTYSTLKVQPAELEDSGVYFCASSQATARGNEQFFGPGTRLTVL.

This clonotype was found a few times. J is TRBJ2-1 and V is TRBV5-8; no firm D call. The CDR3 sequence is 14 residues long. V was trimmed by 0 bases and J by 8 bases, leaving 12 bases between them. The germline CDR1 and CDR2 sequences are SGHTS and YDEGEE. CDR3 loop: CASSLEASLDEQFF. DNA for the CDR3: TGTGCCAGCAGCTTGGAGGCTAGTCTGGATGAGCAGTTCTTC. The full variable domain, in which reference TRBV5-8 and TRBJ2-1 provide the parts outside the CDR3, is EAGVTQSPTHLIKTRGQQATLRCSPISGHTSVYWYQQALGLGLQFLLWYDEGEERNRGNFPPRFSGRQFPNYSSELNVNALELEDSALYLCASSLEASLDEQFFGPGTRLTVL.

CDR3 in DNA: TGCGCCAGCAGCCAAGATAGGGTGAGCTCTGGAAACACCATATATTTT. Translated: CASSQDRVSSGNTIYF. The chain joins TRBV4-3 to TRBJ1-3; D remains unclear. V lost 0 bases, J lost 0 bases, and 9 bases lay in between. Germline assignment: CDR1 LGHNA and CDR2 YSLEER. CDR3 length: 16 residues.

The chain couples TRBV13 to TRBJ2-5; weak D call: TRBD1 (6 bases). V lost 5 bases to trimming and J lost 4 bases, with 17 bases between them. This CDR3 comprises 15 residues. Germline values: CDR1 PRHDT, CDR2 FYEKMQ (reference sequence). The CDR3: CASSLASRGTETQYF. CDR3 DNA sequence: TGTGCCAGCAGCCTCGCGAGCAGGGGAACAGAGACCCAGTACTTC.

The chain carries TRBV11-2 and TRBJ1-1; a weak D match, TRBD1 (5 bases). Per germline, CDR1 SGHAT and CDR2 FQNNGV. Between the trimmed V and J ends, which lost 5 bases and 0 bases, there was a span of 31 bases. The CDR3 runs to 21 residues. CDR3: CASSPQVVVLLSVWMNTEAFF. CDR3 DNA sequence: TGTGCCAGCAGCCCACAGGTGGTGGTATTGCTGAGTGTTTGGATGAACACTGAAGCTTTCTTT.

This clonotype was found many times. Written as DNA, the CDR3 is TGTGCCAGCAGTCCCTCTTCAGGGAGATATCCTACTCGGGGTCAGTACTTC. This translates into CASSPSSGRYPTRGQYF. The rearrangement uses TRBV5-6 and TRBJ2-7, with D perhaps TRBD1 or TRBD2 (5 bases each). CDR3 length equals 17 residues. The germline V gene has CDR1 SGHDT and CDR2 YYEEEE. Trimming took 5 bases from V and 10 from J, leaving 31 bases between them.

This clonotype was recorded many times. The chain links TRBV29-1 to TRBJ2-1, with D possibly being TRBD1 (5 bases). The CDR3 sequence is 13 residues long. Between the trimmed V and J ends, which lost 5 bases and 8 bases, there was a span of 16 bases. Germline assignment: CDR1 SQVTM and CDR2 ANQGSEA. The chain's CDR3 is CSVRIDSRDEQFF. For the CDR3, the DNA is TGCAGCGTTCGAATTGACTCCAGGGATGAGCAGTTCTTC.

The chain joins TRBV12-3 or TRBV12-4 to TRBJ1-1, with 7 bases that match TRBD1. This CDR3 is 12 amino acids long. The V gene end was trimmed by 4 bases and the J gene end by 8 bases; junction bases not matched to a gene: 4. CDR3 region: CASSSQGQEAFF. For the CDR3, the DNA is TGTGCCAGCAGTTCGCAGGGACAGGAAGCTTTCTTT.